The next 28 T cell receptor beta chains were all read from a single sample in a study of OX40 agonist ivuxolimab in advanced cancers. Libraries were made using the immunoSEQ multiplex PCR assay. TCRdb holds this immuneACCESS table with in-frame rearrangements only. Some clones are missing; in checked studies, unresolved V genes explain under half, and the rest has no known cause. The sample table holds roughly 41,000 clones, of which 70% to 85% were seen once. The leading ten clones occupy around 2% of the sample. Sequenced material: CD4+ or CD8+ T cells sorted from blood, taken in a trial of the OX40 agonist ivuxolimab. The receptors were sampled from an adult with an advanced solid tumor such as melanoma, head and neck, liver or kidney cancer.

The CDR3 sequence is CASSPRQGRAETQYF. CDR3 DNA: TGTGCCAGCAGCCCACGACAGGGGAGAGCAGAGACCCAGTACTTC. The V and J genes are TRBV7-3 and TRBJ2-5, with 8 bases matching TRBD1. Unmatched junction bases numbered 9, after V lost 5 bases and J lost 4 bases. CDR1 SGHTA and CDR2 FQGTGA come from the germline V gene. CDR3 length equals 15 residues.

The chain is built from TRBV6-1 and TRBJ2-5; D is possibly TRBD1 or TRBD2 (6 bases each). The V gene's germline CDR1 is MNHNS and CDR2 SASEGT. V dropped 8 bases and J dropped 6 bases, with 13 bases sitting between them. The CDR3 runs 12 residues. CDR3 sequence: CASEGGGKTQYF. The CDR3 DNA sequence: TGTGCCAGCGAGGGGGGCGGGAAGACCCAGTACTTC.

This clone has more than one count but fewer than ten. The same CDR3 can be traced to other DNA sequences in this sample. This rearrangement joins TRBV10-3 to TRBJ1-5; D gene ambiguous. CDR3 length: 13 amino acids. Per the germline V gene, CDR1 is ENHRY and CDR2 is SYGVKD. V was trimmed by 4 bases and J by 5 bases, leaving 9 bases between them. CDR3 DNA sequence: TGTGCCATCAGTGGCGACATGGATCAGCCCCAGCATTTT. It translates to CAISGDMDQPQHF.

The sample holds one count of this clone. The J gene is TRBJ2-7, the V gene TRBV14; 7 nucleotides agree with TRBD2. The CDR3 has 17 residues. Germline CDR1 reads SGHDN; CDR2 reads FVKESK. V was pared by 10 bases and J by 5 bases, with 23 bases of the junction left unmatched. CDR3 protein: CATFRISGGGSYHEQYF. The CDR3 bases are TGTGCCACCTTTAGGATTTCTGGGGGGGGTAGCTACCACGAGCAGTACTTC.

The gene calls are TRBV5-4 and TRBJ2-1; maybe TRBD1 (7 bases). The CDR3 has 14 residues. Per the germline V gene, CDR1 is SGHNT and CDR2 is YYREEE (reference sequence). V shed 3 bases and J shed 6 bases, with 13 bases lying between them. The CDR3 DNA is TGTGCCAGCAGCTCGCGGGGACAGCTCAATGAGCAGTTCTTC. Translating it yields CASSSRGQLNEQFF.

The chain has TRBV19 and TRBJ1-5; the match to TRBD1 covers 7 bases. Unmatched junction bases numbered 24, after V lost 7 bases and J lost 0 bases. The CDR3 runs 21 residues. The germline V gene encodes CDR1 LNHDA and CDR2 SQIVND (reference sequence). CDR3 nucleotides: TGTGCCAGTAATCCAGCTCCTACGACAGGGCTGAGAGTAAATAGCAATCAGCCCCAGCATTTT. Translated, it gives CASNPAPTTGLRVNSNQPQHF.

The CDR3 region has the DNA TGTGCCAGCAGCTTGTATAGCGGGGGCCTCACAGATACGCAGTATTTT. It yields the protein CASSLYSGGLTDTQYF. The chain has TRBV11-2 and TRBJ2-3; 9 bases agree with TRBD2. The CDR3 has 16 amino acids. Germline CDR1 is SGHAT and CDR2 is FQNNGV. J was trimmed by 2 bases and V by 3 bases; bases with no gene match: 6.

V is TRBV5-5 and J is TRBJ1-2; D unclear. The CDR3 spans 15 residues. The V end lost 1 base, the J end lost 4 bases, and 14 bases lay between the germline ends. CDR1 and CDR2 (germline): SGHKS, YYEKEE (reference sequence). The CDR3 loop reads CASSLSTDFVYGYTF. The CDR3 nucleotides read TGTGCCAGCAGCTTGTCTACGGACTTCGTCTATGGCTACACCTTC.

This clone was detected once. This chain joins TRBV27 and TRBJ1-5; TRBD1 matches at 9 bases. Germline values: CDR1 MNHEY, CDR2 SMNVEV (reference sequence). The ends lost 3 bases at V and 2 bases at J; junction bases unmatched: 2. This CDR3 is built from 15 residues. The CDR3 nucleotides read TGTGCCAGCAGTTTGAGGACAGGGGGCAATCAGCCCCAGCATTTT. It is translated as CASSLRTGGNQPQHF.

The CDR3 DNA is TGTGCCAGCTCACCTCGGAGGCTAGCGGGGCCCACAGATACGCAGTATTTT. It encodes CASSPRRLAGPTDTQYF. The chain links TRBV18 to TRBJ2-3, with 9 bases identical to TRBD2. Per germline, CDR1 KGHSH and CDR2 LQKENI. This CDR3 comprises 17 residues. Trimming cost V 3 bases and J 2 bases; bases outside gene matches: 9.

The gene calls are TRBV5-5 and TRBJ2-5; 10 bases are a match to TRBD1. The V and J ends lost 4 bases and 4 bases, in that order; junction bases with no gene match: 4. Germline values: CDR1 SGHKS, CDR2 YYEKEE (reference sequence). The CDR3 has 14 amino acids. The CDR3 sequence: CASSRQGAGETQYF. The CDR3 nucleotides are TGTGCCAGCAGCCGACAGGGGGCGGGAGAGACCCAGTACTTC.

The rearrangement uses TRBV27 and TRBJ2-1; perhaps D is TRBD1 or TRBD2 (5 bases each). Trimming stripped 6 bases from V and 5 bases from J, with 20 bases between. This CDR3 region has 16 residues. Germline V gene lookup returns CDR1 MNHEY and CDR2 SMNVEV (reference sequence). The CDR3 loop is CASSRPWGMGDNEQFF. CDR3 nucleotide sequence: TGTGCCAGCAGCCGGCCATGGGGGATGGGCGACAATGAGCAGTTCTTC.

The chain joins TRBV5-1 to TRBJ2-3; either TRBD1 or TRBD2 may fit D (5 bases each). Germline V CDR1 and CDR2: SGHRS, YFSETQ. Between the trimmed V and J ends, which lost 4 bases and 2 bases, there was a span of 8 bases. This CDR3 has 13 amino acids. In nucleotides, the CDR3 is TGCGCCAGCAGCACCGGGGCCACAGATACGCAGTATTTT. Translating it yields CASSTGATDTQYF.

J is TRBJ2-1 and V is TRBV10-3; 10 bases map to TRBD1. This CDR3 comprises 15 residues. J lost 6 bases, V lost 5 bases, and 7 bases had no gene match. The V gene's germline CDR1 is ENHRY and CDR2 SYGVKD. The CDR3 spells CAISTGTGASNEQFF. As DNA, the CDR3 is TGTGCCATCAGTACCGGGACAGGGGCGAGCAATGAGCAGTTCTTC.

This clone was seen once. The chain uses TRBV5-4 and TRBJ2-7; TRBD1 or TRBD2 may be the D gene (5 bases each). Germline V gene data show CDR1 as SGHNT and CDR2 as YYREEE (reference sequence). CDR3 size: 15 residues. Trimming shortened V by 2 bases and J by 3 bases, and 15 bases separated the two germline ends. As DNA, the CDR3 is TGTGCCAGCAGCTTTTCCGGGGCAGGAAGCTACGAGCAGTACTTC. Translation gives CASSFSGAGSYEQYF.

This clone was observed a single time. The CDR3 nucleotides read TGTGCCAGCAGCTCATCTACCCGGGACACCGGGGAGCTGTTTTTT. Amino acids: CASSSSTRDTGELFF. The V call is TRBV6-1, the J call TRBJ2-2; D gene unclear. Germline CDR1 MNHNS, CDR2 SASEGT. The V and J ends lost 6 bases and 3 bases respectively, with 14 bases between them. The CDR3 sequence is 15 residues long.

The V gene is TRBV7-9, the J gene TRBJ2-3; D is ambiguous. From germline, CDR1 is SEHNR and CDR2 FQNEAQ (reference sequence). The CDR3 spans 12 residues. V dropped 5 bases and J dropped 5 bases, with 8 bases sitting between them. The CDR3 nucleotides read TGTGCCAGCAGCCCGGTCGGAGATACGCAGTATTTT. Its protein is CASSPVGDTQYF.

The rearrangement uses TRBV7-2 and TRBJ2-7, with a possible D match to TRBD1 (5 bases). The CDR3 spans 15 residues. Between the trimmed V and J ends, which lost 4 bases and 3 bases, there was a span of 16 bases. The germline V gene encodes CDR1 SGHTA and CDR2 FQGNSA. The CDR3 DNA sequence: TGTGCCAGCAGCTACTCCTCCGACAGCGACTACGAGCAGTACTTC. This sequence encodes CASSYSSDSDYEQYF.

This clone was seen just once. The chain is built from TRBV5-1 and TRBJ1-2; maybe TRBD1 (6 bases). V was pared by 4 bases and J by 7 bases, with 14 bases between. CDR3 length equals 13 residues. Germline V CDR1 and CDR2: SGHRS, YFSETQ. The CDR3 sequence: CASSRGAGSGYTF. The CDR3 bases are TGCGCCAGCAGCCGGGGGGCAGGGAGTGGCTACACCTTC.

The chain links TRBV5-1 to TRBJ1-1, with 8 positions matching TRBD1. J was trimmed by 6 bases and V by 5 bases; bases with no gene match: 12. CDR3 length: 15 amino acids. Germline values: CDR1 SGHRS, CDR2 YFSETQ. The DNA of the CDR3 is TGCGCCAGCAGTTTAGGTGGACAGGGTCTCTCTGAAGCTTTCTTT. Encoded protein: CASSLGGQGLSEAFF.

In this sample, this clone turned up a few times. The chain joins TRBV14 to TRBJ1-1; 7 bases match TRBD1. CDR1 is SGHDN and CDR2 is FVKESK in the germline V gene. The CDR3 sequence is 14 residues long. With 3 bases clipped from V and 3 bases from J, the junction kept 4 bases outside the gene matches. The DNA for the CDR3 is TGTGCCAGCAGCCAGGGACAGTTATACACTGAAGCTTTCTTT. Amino acid sequence: CASSQGQLYTEAFF.

This chain connects TRBV19 to TRBJ2-7, with D possibly TRBD1 on 7 matching bases. CDR1 LNHDA and CDR2 SQIVND come from the germline V gene (reference sequence). The CDR3 has 15 residues. Trimming removed 3 bases at V and 5 bases at J, with 17 bases between. The CDR3 sequence is CASSMAGQPGNEQYF. CDR3 coding DNA: TGTGCCAGTAGTATGGCGGGACAGCCAGGAAACGAGCAGTACTTC.

The chain carries TRBV19 and TRBJ2-7, with TRBD2 matching over 9 bases. This CDR3 has 21 residues. Trimming at V came to 5 bases and at J to 3 bases, leaving 26 bases not matched to a gene. Germline V CDR1 and CDR2: LNHDA, SQIVND (reference sequence). The CDR3 sequence is CASSPWLVKRVAGVLYYEQYF. The CDR3 coding sequence is TGTGCCAGTAGTCCCTGGCTCGTAAAGAGGGTAGCGGGGGTCCTCTACTACGAGCAGTACTTC. Full variable domain (missing parts from reference TRBV19 and TRBJ2-7): DGGITQSPKYLFRKEGQNVTLSCEQNLNHDAMYWYRQDPGQGLRLIYYSQIVNDFQKGDIAEGYSVSREKKESFPLTVTSAQKNPTAFYLCASSPWLVKRVAGVLYYEQYFGPGTRLTVT.

The rearrangement links TRBV6-1 to TRBJ1-1; a possible D gene is TRBD1 (5 bases). The CDR3 is 14 residues long. The V gene's germline CDR1 is MNHNS and CDR2 SASEGT. The V end was cut by 0 bases, the J end by 1 base, with 6 bases between. The CDR3 bases are TGTGCCAGCAGTGAAGCGCAGGGGAACACTGAAGCTTTCTTT. This codes for CASSEAQGNTEAFF.

The rearrangement joins TRBV5-1 to TRBJ2-7; D might be TRBD1 or TRBD2, each matching 6 bases. The CDR3 covers 14 residues. Per germline, CDR1 SGHRS and CDR2 YFSETQ. V lost 0 bases, J lost 5 bases, and 12 bases lay in between. The CDR3 DNA reads TGCGCCAGCAGCTTGGCTGGGGGCGGGGACGAGCAGTACTTC. Translated: CASSLAGGGDEQYF.

The J gene is TRBJ2-3, the V gene TRBV9; 9 bases map to TRBD2. V lost 4 bases, J lost 4 bases, and 10 bases stayed unmatched. The CDR3 covers 16 residues. CDR1 SGDLS and CDR2 YYNGEE come from the germline V gene. CDR3 coding DNA: TGTGCCAGCAGCCTCTCCTCTAGCGGGGCCGCAGATACGCAGTATTTT. It is translated as CASSLSSSGAADTQYF.

Only one count was recorded for this clone. V gene TRBV9 combines with J gene TRBJ2-1; TRBD1 matches 8 bases. The V segment lost 1 base and the J segment 4 bases; nucleotides outside the gene matches: 10. CDR3 length: 17 residues. Germline CDR1 SGDLS, CDR2 YYNGEE. CDR3 nucleotide sequence: TGTGCCAGCAGCGTATCCAGGACAGGGATGCGATACAATGAGCAGTTCTTC. Translated: CASSVSRTGMRYNEQFF. Using reference TRBV9 and TRBJ2-1 for the parts outside the CDR3, the full variable domain is DSGVTQTPKHLITATGQRVTLRCSPRSGDLSVYWYQQSLDQGLQFLIQYYNGEERAKGNILERFSAQQFPDLHSELNLSSLELGDSALYFCASSVSRTGMRYNEQFFGPGTRLTVL.

This clone was seen only once. Other DNA sequences in this sample translate to the same CDR3. The chain links TRBV7-9 to TRBJ1-4; TRBD1 agrees at 9 bases. The germline V gene encodes CDR1 SEHNR and CDR2 FQNEAQ (reference sequence). The CDR3 is 16 amino acids. V gave up 5 bases and J gave up 1 base; unmatched junction bases: 5. The CDR3: CASSPRGQGTNEKLFF. CDR3 sequence (DNA): TGTGCCAGCAGCCCCCGGGGACAGGGAACTAATGAAAAACTGTTTTTT.